This T cell receptor beta chain was found in a study of blood T cell repertoires in COVID-19 (dated by TCRdb to the early 2020s). The study in broad terms: Samples from collaborators originated in the United States, Italy and Spain and spanned both the acute and convalescent phases of COVID-19. Samples came from the ongoing ImmuneRACE study (first 160 participants) plus 1,254 subjects from 6 global collaborators. Subjects who had been exposed to COVID-19, were actively infected with it, or had recovered from it provided the deeply sampled blood TCRbeta repertoires that made up the dataset. HLA class I and class II types, where available, came from metadata supplied by the sample provider rather than from assay-based typing. The material from the prospective study consisted of cDNA or gDNA derived from T cells, B-cell-depleted T cells, or PBMCs. The repertoires were released in a freely available public database intended as a resource for research on the immune response to SARS-CoV-2. Nearly every sample came with metadata listing a de-identified subject ID, COVID-19 status, age in years and sex.

V is pruned by 5 bases and J by 4 bases, leaving 2 bases of the junction without a gene match. The germline V gene gives CDR1 as MNHEY and CDR2 as SVGEGT. There are 12 amino acids in the CDR3, from cysteine to phenylalanine inclusive. Only CDR3 DNA remains: 36 bases, in frame from the first base. TCRbeta CDR3 regions were amplified from genomic DNA by means of the immunoSEQ Assay, a bias-controlled multiplex PCR. For the original study's pipeline: Within the assay, amplification of reference gene primers was used to estimate how many nucleated cells each sample contained. Sequence reads were collapsed and filtered to measure the absolute abundance of every unique TCRbeta CDR3 rearrangement. Productive Simpson clonality was computed per sample as the square root of Simpson's diversity index over productive rearrangements. Held by TCRdb, this immuneACCESS table contains in-frame sequences only and omits some clones. Under half of the omission traces to an unresolved V gene where checked; the cause of the rest is unknown. V, J and clone size reflect that table, while D and trimming were determined from the DNA. This sample holds around 240,000 clones; 86% were observed only once. The ten largest clones capture approximately 2.1% of the sample.

The sample holds a few counts of this clone. Its antigen is unknown. No base-level quality is on record; no much larger clone is a single base apart. Other DNA sequences from this sample encode an identical CDR3 as well. Participants in the prospective study were enrolled through a virtual design, were aged roughly 18 to 100 years, and lived in approximately 25 United States geographic areas. In the prospective study, cohorts were assigned on the basis of participant-reported clinical history obtained from a screening survey and a study questionnaire. For ImmuneRACE Cohort 3, a participant was defined as recovered based on two consecutive negative NP/OP PCR tests, clearance by a healthcare professional, or resolution of symptoms. Each participant in the prospective study had whole blood, serum and a nasopharyngeal or oropharyngeal swab collected by mobile phlebotomists. Prospective study participants could optionally give additional blood draws and questionnaires over an approximately two-month period. Blood samples from the prospective study were shipped frozen or at room temperature prior to DNA extraction.

The research as a whole found: How much clinical and demographic metadata was included differed by source and by participant, and the metadata was provided uncurated.

The origin of this receptor is a woman in her 50s who had recovered from COVID-19. This receptor chain uses TRBV6-2 or TRBV6-3 and TRBJ2-7; 7 nucleotides in the junction match TRBD1. The sample consisted of PBMCs or T cells enriched from blood (not recorded which). The DNA sequence is as follows: TGTGCCAGCAGTCAACAGGGGTACGAGCAGTACTTC. It is translated as CASSQQGYEQYF.